Below, 32 T cell receptor beta chains from the same sample are listed, as sequenced in a study of shared clonotypes between healthy human individuals. CD45RO-negative, CCR7-positively selected cells formed the naive CD8 fraction, excluding terminally differentiated effector memory CD45RA+ cells. Generated by immunoSEQ multiplex PCR, the TCRdb table keeps only in-frame clones and is missing some. The repertoire has about 2,100,000 clones, 93% of them found once; the top ten carry about 1.5%. The specimen sequenced was naive CD8+ T cells from PBMCs. All receptors come from a man aged 18-30 years in good health. Some clones in this sample may be carry-over from other donors' samples.

The chain uses TRBV28 and TRBJ1-5; a weak D match, TRBD1 (6 bases). Trimming took 6 bases from V and 4 from J, leaving 13 bases between them. The germline V gene has CDR1 MDHEN and CDR2 SYDVKM. The CDR3 totals 14 residues. The CDR3, as DNA: TGTGCCAGCAGCGAGGGGGTCCAGAATCAGCCCCAGCATTTT. As protein: CASSEGVQNQPQHF.

This clone has a single count. The rearrangement uses TRBV27 and TRBJ2-3; TRBD2 matches at 10 bases. Trimming cost V 2 bases and J 3 bases; bases outside gene matches: 14. Per the germline V gene, CDR1 is MNHEY and CDR2 is SMNVEV (reference sequence). CDR3 size: 19 residues. The CDR3 protein is CASSLGGLAGAYWTDTQYF. CDR3 nucleotide sequence: TGTGCCAGCAGTTTAGGGGGGCTAGCGGGAGCGTATTGGACAGATACGCAGTATTTT.

V gene TRBV11-2 combines with J gene TRBJ2-7; D is ambiguous. The CDR3 contains 15 residues. Germline V gene data show CDR1 as SGHAT and CDR2 as FQNNGV. Trimming left V 3 bases short and J 0 bases short, with 12 bases between. The CDR3 nucleotides read TGTGCCAGCAGCTTCAGGCACCAGGTCTCCTACGAGCAGTACTTC. Its translation: CASSFRHQVSYEQYF.

V and J are TRBV5-1 and TRBJ1-2, with TRBD1 matching 7 bases. After removal of 7 bases from V and 2 bases from J, the junction contained 14 bases not matched to a gene. This CDR3 has 16 residues. Germline V CDR1 and CDR2: SGHRS, YFSETQ. The CDR3 here is CASGSIAGTENYGYTF. As DNA, the CDR3 is TGCGCCAGCGGGTCGATTGCCGGGACAGAAAACTATGGCTACACCTTC.

The J gene is TRBJ2-7, the V gene TRBV6-5, with 8 bases lining up with TRBD1. Per germline, CDR1 MNHEY and CDR2 SVGAGI. Losses at the gene ends were 4 bases for V and 1 base for J; bases not matched to a gene: 3. This CDR3 spans 14 amino acids. In DNA, the CDR3 is TGTGCCAGCAGTTCGACAGGGGTTTCCTACGAGCAGTACTTC. This sequence encodes CASSSTGVSYEQYF.

The chain employs TRBV30 and TRBJ2-7, with TRBD2 matching over 7 bases. Germline V lookup: CDR1 GTSNPN, CDR2 SVGIG (reference sequence). The J segment lost 0 bases and the V segment lost 0 bases, leaving 5 bases of the junction unmatched. This CDR3 has 15 residues. CDR3 in DNA: TGTGCCTGGAGTGTCGGGGGGTTCTCCTCCTACGAGCAGTACTTC. This encodes CAWSVGGFSSYEQYF.

The V call is TRBV6-5, the J call TRBJ1-1; 7 bases match TRBD1. Germline V gene sequence: CDR1 MNHEY, CDR2 SVGAGI. This CDR3 spans 12 amino acids. With V trimmed by 0 bases and J by 9 bases, 1 base remained unmatched. The CDR3 coding sequence is TGTGCCAGCAGTTACTCGGGACAGAAAGCTTTCTTT. Its translation: CASSYSGQKAFF.

In this sample, this clone turned up once. V gene TRBV13 combines with J gene TRBJ2-7; D possibly corresponds to TRBD1 (5 bases). The CDR3 sequence is 12 residues long. The V gene's germline CDR1 is PRHDT and CDR2 FYEKMQ (reference sequence). V lost 4 bases, J lost 3 bases, and 7 bases lay in between. CDR3 DNA: TGTGCCAGCAGCTATGACAGCTACGAGCAGTACTTC. This sequence encodes CASSYDSYEQYF.

J is TRBJ2-7 and V is TRBV5-1, with a possible D match to TRBD1 (6 bases). V was shortened by 0 bases and J by 6 bases, with 13 bases between the two germline ends. CDR1 is SGHRS and CDR2 is YFSETQ in the germline V gene. CDR3 length: 14 amino acids. This chain's CDR3 is CASSLAQGYGEQYF. In nucleotides, the CDR3 is TGCGCCAGCAGCTTGGCACAGGGCTATGGCGAGCAGTACTTC.

To note about this clone: The sample has other DNA sequences that encode this CDR3 too. V and J are TRBV29-1 and TRBJ2-5; D gene unclear. CDR1 is SQVTM, CDR2 ANQGSEA, per germline. The CDR3 runs to 10 residues. V shed 7 bases and J shed 5 bases, with 8 bases lying between them. The CDR3 spells CSATGETQYF. Here the CDR3 DNA reads TGCAGCGCCACTGGGGAGACCCAGTACTTC.

J is TRBJ1-2 and V is TRBV4-1; TRBD1 aligns across 7 bases. Germline lookup yields CDR1 MGHRA and CDR2 YSYEKL. J gave up 4 bases and V 5 bases, and 7 bases lay outside the gene matches. The CDR3 extends over 14 amino acids. The CDR3 spells CASSANRGPYGYTF. CDR3 nucleotide sequence: TGCGCCAGCAGCGCCAACAGGGGCCCCTATGGCTACACCTTC.

V gene TRBV5-1 combines with J gene TRBJ2-1; 8 bases are a match to TRBD1. Germline-derived CDR1 and CDR2 are SGHRS and YFSETQ. The CDR3 extends over 17 amino acids. V was pared by 1 base and J by 8 bases, with 14 bases of the junction left unmatched. CDR3 sequence (DNA): TGCGCCAGCAGCTTGACCCCCGGGACAGGCTCCGGGCATGAGCAGTTCTTC. It is translated as CASSLTPGTGSGHEQFF. The whole variable domain, filled in from reference TRBV5-1 and TRBJ2-1, reads KAGVTQTPRYLIKTRGQQVTLSCSPISGHRSVSWYQQTPGQGLQFLFEYFSETQRNKGNFPGRFSGRQFSNSRSEMNVSTLELGDSALYLCASSLTPGTGSGHEQFFGPGTRLTVL.

The chain combines TRBV19 with TRBJ2-7; 10 bases match TRBD2. Germline V gene data show CDR1 as LNHDA and CDR2 as SQIVND (reference sequence). The J segment lost 3 bases and the V segment lost 4 bases, leaving 21 bases of the junction unmatched. The CDR3 extends over 20 amino acids. DNA for the CDR3: TGTGCCAGTAGTACCCGCCGGCGGACTAGCGGTTCCTATCCACACTACGAGCAGTACTTC. Translated: CASSTRRRTSGSYPHYEQYF.

The rearrangement joins TRBV7-3 to TRBJ2-2; D uncertain. Germline assignment: CDR1 SGHTA and CDR2 FQGTGA. The CDR3 consists of 14 residues. Trimming shortened V by 5 bases and J by 0 bases, and 7 bases separated the two germline ends. DNA of the CDR3: TGTGCCAGCAGCCCCGACGCGAACACCGGGGAGCTGTTTTTT. Translating gives CASSPDANTGELFF.

J is TRBJ2-7 and V is TRBV9; D gene ambiguous. The CDR3 has 15 amino acids. CDR1 and CDR2 (germline): SGDLS, YYNGEE. V dropped 0 bases and J dropped 0 bases, with 10 bases sitting between them. The CDR3 DNA reads as TGTGCCAGCAGCGTAGGCGGCAGCACCTCCTACGAGCAGTACTTC. It encodes CASSVGGSTSYEQYF.

This rearrangement joins TRBV5-6 to TRBJ2-1; 9 nucleotides match TRBD2. The V gene's germline CDR1 is SGHDT and CDR2 YYEEEE. V was pared by 0 bases and J by 8 bases, with 6 bases of the junction left unmatched. This CDR3 has 15 amino acids. The CDR3 loop reads CASSLGGRAIHEQFF. DNA for the CDR3: TGTGCCAGCAGCTTGGGCGGGAGGGCTATCCATGAGCAGTTCTTC.

The chain recombines TRBV29-1 with TRBJ2-7, with 7 bases matching TRBD2. This CDR3 contains 13 residues. Germline lookup yields CDR1 SQVTM and CDR2 ANQGSEA. V lost 5 bases to trimming and J lost 4 bases; unmatched junction nucleotides: 8. The CDR3 region has the DNA TGCAGCGTTTCGGGAGGTGGCTTTTACGAGCAGTACTTC. This encodes CSVSGGGFYEQYF.

V is TRBV7-9 and J is TRBJ2-1; 8 nucleotides align to TRBD2. This CDR3 contains 16 residues. The germline V gene encodes CDR1 SEHNR and CDR2 FQNEAQ (reference sequence). V lost 5 bases and J lost 8; bases outside the gene matches: 14. In DNA, the CDR3 is TGTGCCAGCAGCCCCGGTCCCAGCGGGAGTTTCCATGAGCAGTTCTTC. It codes for CASSPGPSGSFHEQFF.

This chain uses TRBV28 with TRBJ1-2; maybe TRBD1 (5 bases). Trimming cost V 3 bases and J 4 bases, with 18 bases left between them. The CDR3 runs to 16 residues. Germline CDR1 is MDHEN and CDR2 is SYDVKM. CDR3 coding DNA: TGTGCCAGCAGTTTTCGTCTCGACAGTCTGACCTATGGCTACACCTTC. Residues: CASSFRLDSLTYGYTF.

This chain uses TRBV4-3 with TRBJ1-4, with 9 bases aligning to TRBD1. CDR1 is LGHNA and CDR2 is YSLEER in the germline V gene. This CDR3 is 18 amino acids long. V shed 6 bases and J 7 bases; nucleotides not matched to a gene: 18. The CDR3 bases are TGCGCCAGCAGTCTAATCCTCCCGGACAGGGGTCATGCTGAAAAACTGTTTTTT. Encoded protein: CASSLILPDRGHAEKLFF.

The V gene is TRBV7-2, the J gene TRBJ2-7, with D perhaps TRBD1 or TRBD2 (5 bases each). Looked up from germline, CDR1 is SGHTA and CDR2 is FQGNSA. Trimming cost V 5 bases and J 2 bases, with 19 bases left between them. The CDR3 has 16 residues. The CDR3 sequence is CASSRRAARVAYEQYF. The CDR3, as DNA: TGTGCCAGCAGCCGGCGGGCGGCCAGGGTAGCCTACGAGCAGTACTTC.

As to this clone: The sample has other DNA sequences that encode this CDR3 too. The genes are TRBV29-1 and TRBJ2-1; tentatively, D is TRBD2 (6 bases). Deletions cut 4 bases from V and 3 bases from J, with 10 bases between. The germline V gene has CDR1 SQVTM and CDR2 ANQGSEA. This CDR3 spans 13 amino acids. The CDR3 here is CSVGGLSYNEQFF. The CDR3 DNA is TGCAGCGTTGGGGGACTTAGCTACAATGAGCAGTTCTTC.

The chain recombines TRBV27 with TRBJ2-7, with no clear D. CDR1 and CDR2 (germline): MNHEY, SMNVEV (reference sequence). The length of the CDR3 is 14 residues. Trimming removed 3 bases at V and 2 bases at J, with 11 bases between. The CDR3 sequence is CASSFGEFTYEQYF. CDR3 DNA sequence: TGTGCCAGCAGTTTCGGCGAGTTCACCTACGAGCAGTACTTC.

The chain links TRBV30 to TRBJ1-1; D perhaps matches TRBD1 (6 bases). The V end was cut by 8 bases, the J end by 3 bases, with 22 bases between. Germline CDR1 GTSNPN, CDR2 SVGIG (reference sequence). This CDR3 has 15 amino acids. In DNA, the CDR3 is TGTGCCGGGTCTGGGGGGCGTTACGTCGACACTGAAGCTTTCTTT. It encodes CAGSGGRYVDTEAFF.

A single count supports this clone. The rearrangement uses TRBV18 and TRBJ2-2; D tentatively fits TRBD1 or TRBD2 (5 bases each). The V end lost 1 base, the J end lost 0 bases, and 9 bases lay between the germline ends. Germline V gene lookup returns CDR1 KGHSH and CDR2 LQKENI. The CDR3 extends over 16 amino acids. CDR3 coding DNA: TGTGCCAGCTCACCACTTGGGGGATCGAACACCGGGGAGCTGTTTTTT. Translating gives CASSPLGGSNTGELFF.

This sequence joins TRBV7-8 and TRBJ2-1, with unresolved D. CDR3 length: 15 residues. The V end lost 1 base, the J end lost 9 bases, and 16 bases lay between the germline ends. The germline CDR1 and CDR2 sequences are SGHVS and FQNEAQ. This chain's CDR3 is CASSLDSRGRSEQFF. CDR3 sequence (DNA): TGTGCCAGCAGCTTAGATAGTCGTGGGCGTTCTGAGCAGTTCTTC. Full variable domain (remainder filled in from reference TRBV7-8 and TRBJ2-1): GAGVSQSPRYKVAKRGQDVALRCDPISGHVSLFWYQQALGQGPEFLTYFQNEAQLDKSGLPSDRFFAERPEGSVSTLKIQRTQQEDSAVYLCASSLDSRGRSEQFFGPGTRLTVL.

The chain links TRBV27 to TRBJ2-2, with D maybe TRBD2 (6 bases). Germline CDR1 is MNHEY and CDR2 is SMNVEV (reference sequence). There are 13 residues in the CDR3. V lost 11 bases to trimming and J lost 7 bases, with 17 bases between them. CDR3 sequence (DNA): TGTGCCTCGGGGGACCAAAGGATCGGGGAGCTGTTTTTT. Translation: CASGDQRIGELFF.

As DNA, the CDR3 is TGTGCCAGCAGCCTCAGCGGACAGGGGGGTACCTATGGCTACACCTTC. Protein: CASSLSGQGGTYGYTF. This sequence joins TRBV9 and TRBJ1-2, with TRBD1 matching 10 bases. Per the germline V gene, CDR1 is SGDLS and CDR2 is YYNGEE. Germline trimming cut 4 bases from V and 4 bases from J; bases unmatched to any gene: 10. This CDR3 contains 16 residues. Full variable domain (outside the CDR3, taken from reference TRBV9 and TRBJ1-2): DSGVTQTPKHLITATGQRVTLRCSPRSGDLSVYWYQQSLDQGLQFLIQYYNGEERAKGNILERFSAQQFPDLHSELNLSSLELGDSALYFCASSLSGQGGTYGYTFGSGTRLTVV.

This chain links TRBV10-2 with TRBJ2-7; weak D call: TRBD1 (5 bases). Trimming removed 0 bases from V and 3 bases from J, with 12 bases in between. The CDR3 extends over 15 amino acids. Germline V gene sequence: CDR1 WSHSY, CDR2 SAAADI. The CDR3 DNA follows: TGCGCCAGCAGTGAGTCGTTAGGCCAGGGCTACGAGCAGTACTTC. Residues: CASSESLGQGYEQYF.

This chain connects TRBV9 to TRBJ1-1; D is possibly TRBD1 (5 bases). CDR1 SGDLS and CDR2 YYNGEE come from the germline V gene. Trimming shortened V by 5 bases and J by 5 bases, and 10 bases separated the two germline ends. CDR3 length: 12 amino acids. The CDR3 nucleotides are TGTGCCAGCAGTCAGGGCGTGACTGAAGCTTTCTTT. It encodes CASSQGVTEAFF. Full variable domain (outside the CDR3, taken from reference TRBV9 and TRBJ1-1): DSGVTQTPKHLITATGQRVTLRCSPRSGDLSVYWYQQSLDQGLQFLIQYYNGEERAKGNILERFSAQQFPDLHSELNLSSLELGDSALYFCASSQGVTEAFFGQGTRLTVV.

The chain combines TRBV27 with TRBJ1-2, with D possibly matching TRBD1 (6 bases). V was pared by 4 bases and J by 4 bases, with 16 bases between. The CDR3 has 15 amino acids. Germline CDR1 is MNHEY and CDR2 is SMNVEV (reference sequence). The DNA of the CDR3 is TGTGCCAGCAGTTCCCTCTCATCAGGGGCCTATGGCTACACCTTC. This codes for CASSSLSSGAYGYTF.

The chain is built from TRBV27 and TRBJ2-7; TRBD2 matches at 8 bases. The ends lost 6 bases at V and 3 bases at J; junction bases unmatched: 7. The CDR3 totals 14 residues. Germline loops: CDR1 MNHEY, CDR2 SMNVEV (reference sequence). The DNA for the CDR3 is TGTGCCAGCAGCTGGAGCGGGGGAAACTACGAGCAGTACTTC. Its protein product is CASSWSGGNYEQYF.